This TCR beta chain is drawn from a study of CD8+CD57+ T cells in acquired aplastic anemia. It was genomic DNA that served as the template for profiling TCR beta VDJ and CDR3. MiXCR, run by TCRdb on the reads, gives a single entry per CDR3 protein. Counted here are fewer than 200,000 distinct CDR3 sequences, less than 60% occurring once; the ten biggest clones make up about 1.8%. Study outcomes and limitations: Patients and controls turned out to have 25 to 30 CD8+ CDR3 sequences in common.

This clonotype was counted between two and nine times. Its specificity is unknown. The patients chosen for sequencing had shown expansion of CD8+CD57+ cells (detected by flow cytometry). Germline loops: CDR1 KGHDR, CDR2 SFDVKD. V lost 5 bases and J 1 base, leaving 8 bases between the germline ends. The CDR3 has 14 amino acids. The TCR sequence derives from a human donor with aplastic anemia. The material sequenced was sorted CD4+, CD8+, or CD8+CD57+ T cells (not recorded which) from PBMCs. The chain joins TRBV24-1 to TRBJ1-5; D gene ambiguous. The CDR3 DNA reads TGTGCCACCAGTGCCCTCGGGAGCAATCAGCCCCAGCATTTT. Residues: CATSALGSNQPQHF.